These T cell receptor beta chains were read from a single sample in a study of shared clonotypes between healthy human individuals. Assay: immunoSEQ multiplex PCR; the TCRdb copy retains only in-frame clones and omits some. The data contain 2,500,000 or so clones, roughly 93% of them singletons. Material for sequencing was naive CD4+ T cells from PBMCs. These receptors were obtained from a man between 18 and 35 years old in good health. Some clones in this sample may be carry-over from other donors' samples. Each CDR3 is given without its conserved first and last residue. Not every row has a clone size; where given, it reads once, few, many or a size class.

- | TRBJ2-3 | TRBV5-1 | ASSLGSDTQY
- | TRBJ2-7 | TRBV5-4 | ASSLDRDEQY
- | TRBJ2-2 | TRBV28 | ASSLVVSGELF
- | TRBJ1-2 | TRBV19 | ASSIDRWGQGNYGYT
- | TRBJ2-6 | TRBV7-3 | ASSLSRGGFVAGANVLT
- | TRBJ2-1 | TRBV7-2 | ASSLESGRAAGGEQF
once | TRBJ2-1 | TRBV5-1 | ASSERASYNEQF
few | TRBJ1-2 | TRBV7-9 | ASSLLRTGYYGYT
- | TRBJ2-3 | TRBV19 | ASSMSGGAQRADTQY
- | TRBJ2-5 | TRBV11-2 | ASSLGRRETQY
- | TRBJ2-1 | TRBV7-2 | ASSLSSGAGYNEQF
- | TRBJ2-3 | TRBV27 | ASGSIRGGLDTQY
- | TRBJ2-2 | TRBV5-1 | ASSLFAGRNTGELF
- | TRBJ1-1 | TRBV28 | ASRKPGRGNTEAF
- | TRBJ1-2 | TRBV7-8 | ASSLTIGGYT
- | TRBJ2-5 | TRBV4-1 | ASSLPPGRPYQETQY
- | TRBJ2-5 | TRBV5-1 | ASRSDLAGTQETQY
- | TRBJ1-2 | TRBV5-4 | ASSSRDRGLYGYT
- | TRBJ1-2 | TRBV15 | ATSRGQGWVSGYT
few | TRBJ1-2 | TRBV19 | ASFGASSYYGYT
- | TRBJ2-5 | TRBV6-6 | ASSIRQGASETQY
- | TRBJ2-2 | TRBV11-3 | ASSYGTLSSGELF
- | TRBJ2-5 | TRBV7-9 | ASSLRREEETQY
- | TRBJ1-5 | TRBV7-2 | ASSPGPDQPQH
- | TRBJ1-5 | TRBV4-1 | ASSQGLRDGNQPQH
- | TRBJ1-5 | TRBV30 | AWSPRASEPQH
once | TRBJ2-7 | TRBV6-5 | ASSLGQYEQY
- | TRBJ1-1 | TRBV2 | ASSKGGTGNTEAF
- | TRBJ2-3 | TRBV19 | ASTLAGGKDTQY
- | TRBJ2-4 | TRBV29-1 | SARVPTSGDIQY
- | TRBJ1-3 | TRBV14 | ASSQDTGDTIY
- | TRBJ1-4 | TRBV28 | ASSSRAGNEKLF
- | TRBJ2-2 | TRBV18 | ATGQGVTGELF
- | TRBJ1-2 | TRBV5-6 | ASSLSPLANYGYT
- | TRBJ2-1 | TRBV11-3 | ASSLGPPASGTYNEQF